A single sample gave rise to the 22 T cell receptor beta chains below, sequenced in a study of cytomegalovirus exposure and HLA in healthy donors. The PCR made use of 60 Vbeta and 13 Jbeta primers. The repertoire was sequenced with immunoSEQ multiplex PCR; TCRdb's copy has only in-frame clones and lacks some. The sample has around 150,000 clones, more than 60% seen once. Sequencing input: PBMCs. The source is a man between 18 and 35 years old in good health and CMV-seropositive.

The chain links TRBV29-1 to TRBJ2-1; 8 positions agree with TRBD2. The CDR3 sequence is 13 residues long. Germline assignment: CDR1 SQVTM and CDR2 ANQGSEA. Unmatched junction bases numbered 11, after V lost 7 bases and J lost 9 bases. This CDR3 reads CSAPSGLPGEQFF. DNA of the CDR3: TGCAGCGCCCCTAGCGGGTTGCCCGGTGAGCAGTTCTTC.

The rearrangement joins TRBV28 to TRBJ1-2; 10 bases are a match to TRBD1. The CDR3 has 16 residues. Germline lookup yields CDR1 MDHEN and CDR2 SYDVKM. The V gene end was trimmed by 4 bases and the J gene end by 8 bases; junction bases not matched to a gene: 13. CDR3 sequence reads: CASSSFGDRGQEGYTF. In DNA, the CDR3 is TGTGCCAGCAGTTCCTTTGGAGACAGGGGGCAGGAGGGCTACACCTTC.

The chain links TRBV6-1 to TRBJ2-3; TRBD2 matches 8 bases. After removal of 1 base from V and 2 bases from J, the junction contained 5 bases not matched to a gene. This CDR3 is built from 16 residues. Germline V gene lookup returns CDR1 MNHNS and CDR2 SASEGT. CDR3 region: CASSEGREGNTDTQYF. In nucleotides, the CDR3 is TGTGCCAGCAGTGAAGGTCGGGAGGGGAACACAGATACGCAGTATTTT.

The CDR3 nucleotides are TGCGCCAGCAGTCGGGCCGTTGGTTGTTCTGGGGCCAACGTCCTGACTTTC. This codes for CASSRAVGCSGANVLTF. The chain uses TRBV23-1 and TRBJ2-6; D gene uncertain. TRBV23-1 is identified as an open reading frame with a role that is uncertain. This CDR3 is 17 amino acids long. The germline V and J ends were trimmed by 4 bases and 1 base, with 14 bases remaining between them.

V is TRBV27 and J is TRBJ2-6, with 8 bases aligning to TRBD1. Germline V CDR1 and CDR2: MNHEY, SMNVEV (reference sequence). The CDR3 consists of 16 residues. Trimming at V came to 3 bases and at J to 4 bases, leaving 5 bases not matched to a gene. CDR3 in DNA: TGTGCCAGCAGTTTCCAGGGGGCGGCAGGGGCCAACGTCCTGACTTTC. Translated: CASSFQGAAGANVLTF. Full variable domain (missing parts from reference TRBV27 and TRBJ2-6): EAQVTQNPRYLITVTGKKLTVTCSQNMNHEYMSWYRQDPGLGLRQIYYSMNVEVTDKGDVPEGYKVSRKEKRNFPLILESPSPNQTSLYFCASSFQGAAGANVLTFGAGSRLTVL.

The CDR3 loop reads CASSSAASGRAGELFF. The CDR3 bases are TGTGCCAGCAGTTCGGCAGCTAGCGGGAGGGCCGGGGAGCTGTTTTTT. The rearrangement links TRBV11-1 to TRBJ2-2; 12 bases align to TRBD2. The CDR3 is 16 residues long. V lost 6 bases and J lost 6; bases outside the gene matches: 8. Looked up from germline, CDR1 is SGHAT and CDR2 is FQDESV (reference sequence). Supplemented by reference TRBV11-1 and TRBJ2-2, the full variable domain reads EAEVAQSPRYKITEKSQAVAFWCDPISGHATLYWYRQILGQGPELLVQFQDESVVDDSQLPKDRFSAERLKGVDSTLKIQPAELGDSAMYLCASSSAASGRAGELFFGEGSRLTVL.

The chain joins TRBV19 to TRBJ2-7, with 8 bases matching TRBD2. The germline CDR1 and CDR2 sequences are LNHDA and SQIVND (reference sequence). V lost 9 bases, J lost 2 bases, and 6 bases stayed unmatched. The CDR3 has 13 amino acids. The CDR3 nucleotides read TGTGCCAGCAGGACTAGCACCACCTACGAGCAGTACTTC. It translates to CASRTSTTYEQYF.

The CDR3 protein is CASSRVRGSGEKLFF. In nucleotides, the CDR3 is TGCGCCAGCAGCCGGGTTCGCGGGAGCGGAGAAAAACTGTTTTTT. The rearrangement uses TRBV23-1 and TRBJ1-4; D is unclear. TRBV23-1 is filed as an ORF, its function uncertain. This CDR3 spans 15 amino acids. V dropped 6 bases and J dropped 8 bases, with 19 bases sitting between them.

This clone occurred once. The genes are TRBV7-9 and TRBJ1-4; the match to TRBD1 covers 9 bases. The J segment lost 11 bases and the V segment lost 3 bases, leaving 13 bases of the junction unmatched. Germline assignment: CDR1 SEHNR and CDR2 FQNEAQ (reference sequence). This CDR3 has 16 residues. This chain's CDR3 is CASSFWNRDREAKLFF. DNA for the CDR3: TGTGCCAGCAGCTTTTGGAACCGGGACAGGGAGGCGAAACTGTTTTTT.

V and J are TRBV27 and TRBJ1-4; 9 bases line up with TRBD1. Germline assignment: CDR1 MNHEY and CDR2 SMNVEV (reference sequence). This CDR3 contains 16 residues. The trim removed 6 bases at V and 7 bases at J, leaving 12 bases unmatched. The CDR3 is CASRGQGIMNAEKLFF. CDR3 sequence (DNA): TGTGCCAGCAGGGGACAGGGAATAATGAATGCTGAAAAACTGTTTTTT.

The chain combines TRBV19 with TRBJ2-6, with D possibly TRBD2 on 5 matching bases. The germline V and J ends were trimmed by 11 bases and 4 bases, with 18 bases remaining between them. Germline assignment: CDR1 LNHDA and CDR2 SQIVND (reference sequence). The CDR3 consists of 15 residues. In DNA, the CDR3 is TGTGCCGGCGGGTCGCTACGGTCGGGGGCCAACGTCCTGACTTTC. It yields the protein CAGGSLRSGANVLTF.

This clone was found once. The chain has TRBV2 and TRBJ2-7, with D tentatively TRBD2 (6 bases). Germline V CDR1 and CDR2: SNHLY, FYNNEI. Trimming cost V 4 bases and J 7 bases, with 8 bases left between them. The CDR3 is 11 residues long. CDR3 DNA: TGTGCCAGCAGTGTGGAGGGAGAGCAGTACTTC. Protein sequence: CASSVEGEQYF.

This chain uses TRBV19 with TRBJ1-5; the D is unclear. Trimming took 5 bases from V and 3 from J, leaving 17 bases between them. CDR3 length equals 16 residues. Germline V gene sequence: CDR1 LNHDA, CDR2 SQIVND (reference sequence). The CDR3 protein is CASSAKRGGLNQPQHF. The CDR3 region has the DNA TGTGCCAGTAGTGCAAAACGGGGAGGTCTCAATCAGCCCCAGCATTTT.

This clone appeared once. This CDR3 reads CASGQGTDTQYF. The CDR3 DNA reads TGTGCCAGCGGACAAGGCACAGATACGCAGTATTTT. The chain carries TRBV7-8 and TRBJ2-3; possibly TRBD1 for D (5 bases). Germline V gene sequence: CDR1 SGHVS, CDR2 FQNEAQ. Between the trimmed V and J ends, which lost 8 bases and 1 base, there was a span of 7 bases. The CDR3 loop spans 12 amino acids.

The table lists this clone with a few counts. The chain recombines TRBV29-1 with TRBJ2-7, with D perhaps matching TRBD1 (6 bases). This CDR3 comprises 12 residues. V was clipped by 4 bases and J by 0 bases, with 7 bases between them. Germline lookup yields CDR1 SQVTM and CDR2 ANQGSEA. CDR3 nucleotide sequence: TGCAGCGTTGCAGGGGACTCCTACGAGCAGTACTTC. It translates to CSVAGDSYEQYF.

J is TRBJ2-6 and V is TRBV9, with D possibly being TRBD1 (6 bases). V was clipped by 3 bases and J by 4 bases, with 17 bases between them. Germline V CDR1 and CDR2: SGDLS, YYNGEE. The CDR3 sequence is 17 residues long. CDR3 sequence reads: CASSGGLNRVGANVLTF. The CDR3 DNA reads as TGTGCCAGCAGCGGCGGGCTAAACAGGGTAGGGGCCAACGTCCTGACTTTC.

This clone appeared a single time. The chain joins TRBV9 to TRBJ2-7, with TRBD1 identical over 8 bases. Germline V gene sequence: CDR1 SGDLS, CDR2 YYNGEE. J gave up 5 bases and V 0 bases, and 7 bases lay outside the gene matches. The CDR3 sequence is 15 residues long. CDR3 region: CASSVGQGAGNEQYF. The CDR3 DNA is TGTGCCAGCAGCGTAGGCCAGGGGGCCGGGAACGAGCAGTACTTC. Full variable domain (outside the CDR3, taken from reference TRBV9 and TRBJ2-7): DSGVTQTPKHLITATGQRVTLRCSPRSGDLSVYWYQQSLDQGLQFLIQYYNGEERAKGNILERFSAQQFPDLHSELNLSSLELGDSALYFCASSVGQGAGNEQYFGPGTRLTVT.

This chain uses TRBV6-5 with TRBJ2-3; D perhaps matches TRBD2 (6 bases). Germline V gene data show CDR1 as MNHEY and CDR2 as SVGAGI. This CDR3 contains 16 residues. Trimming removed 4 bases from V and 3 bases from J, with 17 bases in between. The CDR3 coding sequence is TGTGCCAGCAGTTCAAGGAGGGCCGTTGAGACAGATACGCAGTATTTT. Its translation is CASSSRRAVETDTQYF.

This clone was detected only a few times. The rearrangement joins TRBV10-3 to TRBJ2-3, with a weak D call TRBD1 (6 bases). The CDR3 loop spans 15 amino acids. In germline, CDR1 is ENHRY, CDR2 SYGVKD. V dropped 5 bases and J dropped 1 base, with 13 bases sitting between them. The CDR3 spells CAISRDIFGTDTQYF. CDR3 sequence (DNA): TGTGCCATCAGTAGGGACATTTTCGGCACAGATACGCAGTATTTT.

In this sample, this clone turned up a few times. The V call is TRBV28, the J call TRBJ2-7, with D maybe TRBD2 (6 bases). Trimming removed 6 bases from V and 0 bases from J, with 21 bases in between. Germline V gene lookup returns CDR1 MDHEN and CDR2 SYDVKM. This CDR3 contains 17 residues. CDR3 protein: CASSTLASALSSYEQYF. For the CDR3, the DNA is TGTGCCAGCAGCACCTTGGCTAGCGCCCTAAGCTCCTACGAGCAGTACTTC.

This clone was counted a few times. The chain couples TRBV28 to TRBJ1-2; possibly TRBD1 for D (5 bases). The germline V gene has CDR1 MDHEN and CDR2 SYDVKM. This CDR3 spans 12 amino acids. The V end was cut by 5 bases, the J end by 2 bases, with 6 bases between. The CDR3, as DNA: TGTGCCAGCAGTCGACAGAACTATGGCTACACCTTC. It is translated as CASSRQNYGYTF.

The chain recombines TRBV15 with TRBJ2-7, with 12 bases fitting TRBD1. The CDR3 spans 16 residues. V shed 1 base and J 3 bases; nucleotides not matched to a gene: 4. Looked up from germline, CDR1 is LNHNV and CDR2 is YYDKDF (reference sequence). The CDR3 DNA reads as TGTGCCACCAGCAGAGGAGGGACAGGGGGCGGCTACGAGCAGTACTTC. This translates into CATSRGGTGGGYEQYF.